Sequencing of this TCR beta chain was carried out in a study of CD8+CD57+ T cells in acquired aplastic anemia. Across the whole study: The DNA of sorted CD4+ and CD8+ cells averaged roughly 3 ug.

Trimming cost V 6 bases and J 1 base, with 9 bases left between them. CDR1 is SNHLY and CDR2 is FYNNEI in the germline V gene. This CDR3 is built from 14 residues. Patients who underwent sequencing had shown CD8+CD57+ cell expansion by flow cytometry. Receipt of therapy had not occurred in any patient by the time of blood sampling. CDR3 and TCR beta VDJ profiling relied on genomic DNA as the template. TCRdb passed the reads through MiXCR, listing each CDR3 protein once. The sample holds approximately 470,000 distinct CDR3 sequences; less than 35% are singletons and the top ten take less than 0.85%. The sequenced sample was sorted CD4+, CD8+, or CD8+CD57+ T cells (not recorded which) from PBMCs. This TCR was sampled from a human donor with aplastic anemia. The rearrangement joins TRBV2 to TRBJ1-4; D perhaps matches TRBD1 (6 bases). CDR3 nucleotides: TGTGCCAGCAGAACAGGGATAACTAATGAAAAACTGTTTTTT. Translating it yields CASRTGITNEKLFF.